What follows are 20 T cell receptor beta chains derived from one specimen sequenced in a study of T cell responses to AZD1222 COVID-19 vaccine. TCRdb keeps only in-frame clones here, not all; method: immunoSEQ multiplex PCR. Here the sample spans roughly 150,000 clones, about nine tenths being singletons. The source was peripheral blood, collected 28 days after the second AZD1222 dose. The receptors stem from an adult who received the AZD1222 COVID-19 vaccine.

Only one count was recorded for this clone. Other nucleotide sequences in the sample specify the same CDR3. The rearrangement joins TRBV4-3 to TRBJ2-5; 9 positions match TRBD2. This CDR3 region has 16 residues. V was pared by 0 bases and J by 4 bases, with 6 bases of the junction left unmatched. Germline lookup yields CDR1 LGHNA and CDR2 YSLEER. CDR3 bases: TGCGCCAGCAGCCAAGATCGCGCGGGGGGGCCAGAGACCCAGTACTTC. It specifies CASSQDRAGGPETQYF.

V and J are TRBV3-1 (or the pseudogene TRBV3-2) and TRBJ2-5, with 8 bases aligning to TRBD2. The J segment lost 4 bases and the V segment lost 3 bases, leaving 13 bases of the junction unmatched. The CDR3 runs to 17 residues. CDR1 is LGHDT and CDR2 is YNNKEL in the germline V gene (reference sequence). CDR3 in DNA: TGTGCCAGCAGCCACGGGACGGGGGGGCCCCTTTTAGAGACCCAGTACTTC. This encodes CASSHGTGGPLLETQYF.

The rearrangement links TRBV2 to TRBJ2-1; 12 bases line up with TRBD2. Per the germline V gene, CDR1 is SNHLY and CDR2 is FYNNEI. V dropped 3 bases and J dropped 7; count of bases not matched to a gene: 13. The CDR3 is 18 residues long. CDR3 region: CASSDPRQILAGGNEQFF. DNA for the CDR3: TGTGCCAGCAGTGATCCAAGACAGATACTAGCGGGGGGTAATGAGCAGTTCTTC.

V and J are TRBV7-8 and TRBJ1-5, with D possibly being TRBD1 (5 bases). The CDR3 covers 15 residues. Trimming removed 1 base from V and 3 bases from J, with 10 bases in between. CDR1 SGHVS and CDR2 FQNEAQ come from the germline V gene. The CDR3 DNA sequence: TGTGCCAGCAGCTTAGGAGGACACCTCAATCAGCCCCAGCATTTT. Amino acids: CASSLGGHLNQPQHF.

The gene calls are TRBV7-3 and TRBJ2-3; 9 bases agree with TRBD2. V gave up 0 bases and J gave up 7 bases; unmatched junction bases: 8. This CDR3 is 16 amino acids long. Germline V gives CDR1 SGHTA, CDR2 FQGTGA. The CDR3 DNA sequence: TGTGCCAGCAGCTTAACTGGCGGGGGGGCCCAACATACGCAGTATTTT. This sequence encodes CASSLTGGGAQHTQYF.

The chain is built from TRBV28 and TRBJ2-4; D gene ambiguous. This CDR3 contains 14 residues. The germline CDR1 and CDR2 sequences are MDHEN and SYDVKM. Trimming took off 6 bases at V and 1 base at J, with 10 bases between the two ends. The CDR3 loop reads CASSLLGAKNIQYF. In DNA form, the CDR3 reads TGTGCCAGCAGCCTACTGGGGGCCAAAAACATTCAGTACTTC.

This sequence joins TRBV11-2 and TRBJ2-5; 13 bases fit TRBD2. The germline V gene encodes CDR1 SGHAT and CDR2 FQNNGV. The CDR3 totals 15 residues. The V gene end was trimmed by 5 bases and the J gene end by 5 bases; junction bases not matched to a gene: 5. In nucleotides, the CDR3 is TGTGCCAGCAGCCGGACTAGCGGGAGCGGGGAGACCCAGTACTTC. This encodes CASSRTSGSGETQYF.

V and J are TRBV6-5 and TRBJ2-5; D unclear. Per the germline V gene, CDR1 is MNHEY and CDR2 is SVGAGI. The V gene lost 5 bases and the J gene lost 7 bases, with 14 bases spanning the gap. The CDR3 loop spans 13 amino acids. Written as DNA, the CDR3 is TGTGCCAGCAGTCTAGGCGCCTTGGGGACCCAGTACTTC. Residues: CASSLGALGTQYF.

The chain recombines TRBV28 with TRBJ1-4; 9 nucleotides line up with TRBD1. V shed 3 bases, J shed 4 bases, and the junction held 3 bases outside the gene matches. The CDR3 contains 15 residues. Germline values: CDR1 MDHEN, CDR2 SYDVKM. The CDR3 DNA follows: TGTGCCAGCAGTTTTTCGGGACAGGGTAATGAAAAACTGTTTTTT. Translated, it gives CASSFSGQGNEKLFF.

The chain is built from TRBV27 and TRBJ2-3, with 7 bases that match TRBD1. Trimming at V came to 6 bases and at J to 1 base, leaving 10 bases not matched to a gene. Germline-derived CDR1 and CDR2 are MNHEY and SMNVEV (reference sequence). This CDR3 region has 16 residues. The CDR3 here is CASSVVAGGGTDTQYF. The CDR3 DNA is TGTGCCAGCAGCGTCGTGGCAGGGGGTGGCACAGATACGCAGTATTTT.

This clone was seen once. A read error may produce the germline difference seen at one junction end. This sequence joins TRBV5-6 and TRBJ1-4; D gene ambiguous. Germline CDR1 and CDR2: SGHDT and YYEEEE. The CDR3 length is 13 residues. The CDR3 loop reads CASSHLVGDAWAF. The CDR3 DNA reads as TGTGCCAGCAGCCATCTAGTCGGGGATGCTTGGGCTTTT.

J is TRBJ2-6 and V is TRBV11-2, with D possibly matching TRBD2 (7 bases). Trimming took off 1 base at V and 2 bases at J, with 9 bases between the two ends. CDR3 length equals 16 residues. The germline gives CDR1 SGHAT, CDR2 FQNNGV. CDR3 residues: CASSLGGGAGANVLTF. The CDR3 nucleotides read TGTGCCAGCAGCTTAGGAGGGGGGGCTGGGGCCAACGTCCTGACTTTC. The whole variable domain, filled in from reference TRBV11-2 and TRBJ2-6, reads EAGVAQSPRYKIIEKRQSVAFWCNPISGHATLYWYQQILGQGPKLLIQFQNNGVVDDSQLPKDRFSAERLKGVDSTLKIQPAKLEDSAVYLCASSLGGGAGANVLTFGAGSRLTVL.

The chain couples TRBV18 to TRBJ1-1, with 8 bases matching TRBD1. The CDR3 length is 13 residues. J gave up 3 bases and V 9 bases, and 6 bases lay outside the gene matches. Germline CDR1 and CDR2: KGHSH and LQKENI. DNA of the CDR3: TGTGCCAGTGGACAGGGCGGTGACACTGAAGCTTTCTTT. Protein sequence: CASGQGGDTEAFF.

The chain uses TRBV20-1 and TRBJ1-2; TRBD1 is a possible D gene (6 bases). CDR1 DFQATT and CDR2 SNEGSKA come from the germline V gene (reference sequence). The V end lost 5 bases, the J end lost 4 bases, and 8 bases lay between the germline ends. The CDR3 is 11 amino acids. CDR3 nucleotides: TGCAGTGCTGAGGGGGTCTATGGCTACACCTTC. This gives the protein CSAEGVYGYTF.

V gene TRBV5-6 combines with J gene TRBJ2-1; D gene ambiguous. CDR1 and CDR2 (germline): SGHDT, YYEEEE. There are 15 residues in the CDR3. V was cut by 5 bases and J by 2 bases, with 14 bases left in between. CDR3 amino acids: CASRNDPLAYNEQFF. The DNA for the CDR3 is TGTGCCAGCAGGAACGATCCTCTAGCCTACAATGAGCAGTTCTTC.

The chain links TRBV3-1 (or the pseudogene TRBV3-2) to TRBJ1-2, with a weak D call TRBD1 (6 bases). From germline, CDR1 is LGHDT and CDR2 YNNKEL (reference sequence). The germline V and J ends were trimmed by 4 bases and 8 bases, with 17 bases remaining between them. This CDR3 contains 14 residues. The CDR3 coding sequence is TGTGCCAGCAGCCCCCCCGGGGGGGCGCGCGGCTACACCTTC. Residues: CASSPPGGARGYTF.

CDR3 sequence reads: CASSVDTSGGAQETQYF. DNA of the CDR3: TGTGCCAGCAGCGTAGATACTAGCGGGGGTGCACAAGAGACCCAGTACTTC. The V call is TRBV9, the J call TRBJ2-5; 11 positions agree with TRBD2. V trimming: 0 bases; J trimming: 2 bases; junction bases outside the gene matches: 6. The CDR3 is 17 amino acids. Germline values: CDR1 SGDLS, CDR2 YYNGEE. Combining the CDR3 with reference TRBV9 and TRBJ2-5 gives the whole variable domain DSGVTQTPKHLITATGQRVTLRCSPRSGDLSVYWYQQSLDQGLQFLIQYYNGEERAKGNILERFSAQQFPDLHSELNLSSLELGDSALYFCASSVDTSGGAQETQYFGPGTRLLVL.

The rearrangement links TRBV11-2 to TRBJ2-5, with a tentative D call TRBD1 (6 bases). Germline lookup yields CDR1 SGHAT and CDR2 FQNNGV. The CDR3 loop spans 11 amino acids. The germline V and J ends were trimmed by 4 bases and 7 bases, with 7 bases remaining between them. The CDR3 DNA follows: TGTGCCAGCAGCTCGACAGGGACCCAGTACTTC. Residues: CASSSTGTQYF.

The chain has TRBV7-9 and TRBJ2-3, with 7 bases that match TRBD1. The germline CDR1 and CDR2 sequences are SEHNR and FQNEAQ (reference sequence). V was pared by 6 bases and J by 0 bases, with 6 bases of the junction left unmatched. This CDR3 comprises 15 residues. CDR3 in amino acids: CASSSRQGSTDTQYF. For the CDR3, the DNA is TGTGCCAGCAGTTCGAGACAGGGTAGCACAGATACGCAGTATTTT.

The V and J genes are TRBV5-1 and TRBJ2-7, with TRBD1 matching 7 bases. CDR1 SGHRS and CDR2 YFSETQ come from the germline V gene. V trimming: 4 bases; J trimming: 2 bases; junction bases outside the gene matches: 6. The CDR3 consists of 14 residues. The CDR3 DNA reads TGCGCCAGCAGCCAAGGGGGACAGCCCTACGAGCAGTACTTC. Translating gives CASSQGGQPYEQYF.